These T cell receptor beta chains were read from a single sample in a study of blood T cell repertoires in COVID-19. Some clones are missing from TCRdb's copy, which holds only in-frame ones; the method was immunoSEQ multiplex PCR. The table lists about 150,000 clones, 65% to 90% of them singletons, with roughly 3.3% in the top ten. Input material: peripheral blood. Receptor source: a man between 65 and 85 years old with acute or convalescent COVID-19. Both conserved end residues are part of each CDR3. Fields, in order: clone size, J gene, V gene, D gene, CDR3 protein, CDR3 DNA. The D gene is left open where the match is weak. Clone size appears in some rows only: once, few, many, or a class for an expanded clone.

>many|TRBJ2-7|TRBV11-1|TRBD1
CASSPRTGGEQYF
TGTGCCAGCAGCCCACGGACAGGGGGCGAGCAGTACTTC
>NA|TRBJ1-1|TRBV7-9|NA
CASSKEQSNTEAFF
TGTGCCAGCAGCAAAGAACAGTCGAACACTGAAGCTTTCTTT
>NA|TRBJ2-7|TRBV28|TRBD2
CASSLTSGSIDEQYF
TGTGCCAGCAGTTTGACTAGCGGGAGTATCGACGAGCAGTACTTC
>NA|TRBJ1-5|TRBV29-1|NA
CSVVQGRPGQPQHF
TGCAGCGTTGTGCAGGGAAGGCCTGGTCAGCCCCAGCATTTT
>once|TRBJ2-5|TRBV20-1|TRBD2
CSASSTSGRGETQYF
TGCAGTGCTAGTTCAACTAGCGGGAGAGGAGAGACCCAGTACTTC
>NA|TRBJ1-3|TRBV5-1|NA
CASSLTGGQGNTIYF
TGCGCCAGCAGCTTAACGGGTGGTCAGGGAAACACCATATATTTT
>NA|TRBJ1-1|TRBV25-1|NA
CASKRSPEADTEAFF
TGTGCCAGCAAAAGGTCTCCAGAGGCCGACACTGAAGCTTTCTTT
>NA|TRBJ2-3|TRBV7-2|NA
CASTQGFSTDTQYF
TGTGCCAGCACCCAGGGGTTTAGCACAGATACGCAGTATTTT
>NA|TRBJ2-7|TRBV6-5|NA
CASSDSFPYEQYF
TGTGCCAGCAGCGACAGTTTTCCCTACGAGCAGTACTTC
>NA|TRBJ2-3|TRBV4-1|NA
CASSRSLTDTQYF
TGCGCCAGCAGCCGAAGCCTCACAGATACGCAGTATTTT
>few|TRBJ2-1|TRBV3-1/TRBV3-2|NA
CASSQSPRAGNEQFF
TGTGCCAGCAGCCAGAGCCCCAGGGCCGGGAATGAGCAGTTCTTC
>NA|TRBJ2-5|TRBV5-1|TRBD1
CASRPGQQETQYF
TGCGCCAGCAGGCCGGGACAGCAAGAGACCCAGTACTTC
>NA|TRBJ1-4|TRBV15|TRBD1
CATSRDRDREKLFF
TGTGCCACCAGCAGAGATCGGGACAGGGAAAAACTGTTTTTT
>NA|TRBJ1-5|TRBV19|NA
CASSIDSATAQPQHF
TGTGCCAGTAGTATAGATTCAGCTACAGCTCAGCCCCAGCATTTT
>few|TRBJ2-1|TRBV19|TRBD2
CASKLEGGLYNEQFF
TGTGCCAGTAAATTGGAGGGAGGGCTGTACAATGAGCAGTTCTTC
>NA|TRBJ2-5|TRBV5-1|TRBD1
CASSQMTGDETQYF
TGCGCCAGCAGCCAAATGACAGGGGATGAGACCCAGTACTTC
>NA|TRBJ1-3|TRBV30|NA
CAWTSGHSGNTIYF
TGTGCCTGGACCTCAGGGCACTCTGGAAACACCATATATTTT
>NA|TRBJ2-7|TRBV6-5|TRBD2
CASSYFSGSSYEQYF
TGTGCCAGCAGTTACTTTAGCGGGTCCTCCTACGAGCAGTACTTC
>NA|TRBJ2-1|TRBV9|TRBD1
CASSVDRGSYNEQFF
TGTGCCAGCAGCGTTGACAGGGGCTCCTACAATGAGCAGTTCTTC